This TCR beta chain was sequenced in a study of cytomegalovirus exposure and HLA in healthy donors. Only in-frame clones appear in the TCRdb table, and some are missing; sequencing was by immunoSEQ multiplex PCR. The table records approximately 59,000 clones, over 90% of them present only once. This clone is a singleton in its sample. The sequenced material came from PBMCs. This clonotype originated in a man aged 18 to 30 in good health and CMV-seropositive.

The CDR3: CASSLGTGRPGELFF. The CDR3 DNA reads TGTGCCAGCAGTCTCGGGACAGGGAGGCCCGGGGAGCTGTTTTTT. The V and J genes are TRBV27 and TRBJ2-2, with TRBD1 matching over 9 bases. With 5 bases clipped from V and 6 bases from J, the junction kept 7 bases outside the gene matches. Germline loops: CDR1 MNHEY, CDR2 SMNVEV (reference sequence). The CDR3 contains 15 residues.